This TCR beta chain was observed in a study of long-term antiretroviral therapy in people with HIV. V shed 1 base and J shed 0 bases, with 7 bases lying between them. Germline V gene lookup returns CDR1 MGHRA and CDR2 YSYEKL. This CDR3 is 15 amino acids long. Survey-level resolution applied to immunoSEQ assay v3.0. Using immunoSEQ multiplex PCR, the repertoire was profiled, and TCRdb retains in-frame clones only, with some absent. Of 28,000 or so clones in the sample, 75% to 90% were seen once. This clone appeared once. The sequence came from a man aged 18 to 35 with HIV. The chain joins TRBV4-1 to TRBJ1-3; D is unresolved. The specimen comprised unsorted PBMCs, sampled 0.8 years before starting antiretroviral therapy. The CDR3 loop reads CASSQVASSGNTIYF. CDR3 in DNA: TGCGCCAGCAGCCAAGTGGCAAGCTCTGGAAACACCATATATTTT.